This TCR beta chain was obtained from a study of T cells in localized non-small cell lung cancer. Clones were read by immunoSEQ multiplex PCR, and TCRdb kept only the in-frame ones, dropping some. The data contain around 48,000 clones, roughly 77% of them seen just once; the ten biggest clones take up around a sixth. Notes on this clone: Antigen specificity is unknown.

Whole-study results and caveats: Uninvolved adjacent lung, not tumor, had the highest T cell clonality. A denser population of T cells in blood accompanied longer overall survival. A median of approximately 50 of the top 100 tumor clones appeared in adjacent lung, which was paired and uninvolved.

This clonotype was obtained from a man between 40 and 75 years old with stage I squamous cell lung carcinoma. The starting material was peripheral blood, obtained before any cancer treatment.

Here the CDR3 DNA reads TGTGCCAGCAGCAAAGAGCCCAGGACAGGGGGAAATTCACCCCTCCACTTT. Amino acids: CASSKEPRTGGNSPLHF. The J gene is TRBJ1-6, the V gene TRBV21-1; TRBD1 is the table's D call, not checked against the DNA. TRBV21-1 counts as a pseudogene. CDR3 length: 17 residues.